Below, 21 T cell receptor beta chains from the same sample are listed, as sequenced in a study of T cells in localized non-small cell lung cancer. The table came from immunoSEQ multiplex PCR; TCRdb's copy has only in-frame clones and leaves some out. The top ten clones hold approximately 4.5% of a sample with about 62,000 clones, 81% of them seen once. The input for sequencing was PBMCs, taken before any cancer treatment. All receptors derive from a man between 35 and 75 years old with stage II lung adenocarcinoma.

The DNA of the CDR3 is TGTGCCACCAGCAGAGAGTCGTCCGGGACAGGGAACACCGGGGAGCTGTTTTTT. Translation gives CATSRESSGTGNTGELFF. This chain uses TRBV15 with TRBJ2-2; 8 nucleotides align to TRBD1. Germline CDR1 is LNHNV and CDR2 is YYDKDF (reference sequence). V was pared by 0 bases and J by 1 base, with 7 bases of the junction left unmatched. The CDR3 contains 18 residues.

This clone was detected only once. CDR3 DNA sequence: TGTGCCTGGAGTCGGGACACCAATCAGCCCCAGCATTTT. Amino acid sequence: CAWSRDTNQPQHF. The chain combines TRBV30 with TRBJ1-5; a weak D match, TRBD1 (6 bases). The CDR3 has 13 amino acids. V was pared by 2 bases and J by 3 bases, with 8 bases between. In germline, CDR1 is GTSNPN, CDR2 SVGIG (reference sequence).

The chain recombines TRBV19 with TRBJ2-7, with TRBD2 matching over 10 bases. CDR1 LNHDA and CDR2 SQIVND come from the germline V gene (reference sequence). The junction had 3 bases not matched to a gene; V was cut back by 4 bases and J by 6 bases. This CDR3 is built from 13 residues. In nucleotides, the CDR3 is TGTGCCAGTAGTACTAGCGGGAGTCGCGAGCAGTACTTC. Translated, it gives CASSTSGSREQYF.

This chain links TRBV19 with TRBJ2-5, with D perhaps matching TRBD1 (7 bases). V dropped 5 bases and J dropped 6 bases, with 16 bases sitting between them. The CDR3 length is 14 residues. Germline V gene lookup returns CDR1 LNHDA and CDR2 SQIVND (reference sequence). In DNA form, the CDR3 reads TGTGCCAGTAGTTTCCAACAGGGGAGGCAGACCCAGTACTTC. Translated: CASSFQQGRQTQYF. Drawing the rest from reference TRBV19 and TRBJ2-5, the complete variable domain is DGGITQSPKYLFRKEGQNVTLSCEQNLNHDAMYWYRQDPGQGLRLIYYSQIVNDFQKGDIAEGYSVSREKKESFPLTVTSAQKNPTAFYLCASSFQQGRQTQYFGPGTRLLVL.

This chain links TRBV19 with TRBJ1-5; no clear D gene. The V end lost 1 base, the J end lost 7 bases, and 14 bases lay between the germline ends. The CDR3 sequence is 15 residues long. Germline V gene lookup returns CDR1 LNHDA and CDR2 SQIVND (reference sequence). In nucleotides, the CDR3 is TGTGCCAGTAGTATAGCCGGGGTCTACGGACAGCCCCAGCATTTT. Residues: CASSIAGVYGQPQHF.

This clone was observed a few times. The chain carries TRBV2 and TRBJ2-1; the D gene is possibly TRBD2 (5 bases). The CDR3 is 13 residues long. Trimming removed 8 bases from V and 4 bases from J, with 12 bases in between. The V gene's germline CDR1 is SNHLY and CDR2 FYNNEI. The DNA of the CDR3 is TGTGCCAGCCGGAAGGGAGAGTACAATGAGCAGTTCTTC. It is translated as CASRKGEYNEQFF.

The chain recombines TRBV11-3 with TRBJ2-5, with 10 nucleotides matching TRBD2. Germline V CDR1 and CDR2: SGHNT, YENEEA. V trimming: 3 bases; J trimming: 2 bases; junction bases outside the gene matches: 6. The CDR3 consists of 16 residues. The CDR3 here is CASSFTGTSVQETQYF. The DNA for the CDR3 is TGTGCCAGCAGCTTCACCGGGACTAGCGTTCAAGAGACCCAGTACTTC.

The J gene is TRBJ2-4, the V gene TRBV19; possible D gene TRBD2, 5 bases. The CDR3 covers 15 residues. Germline V gene data show CDR1 as LNHDA and CDR2 as SQIVND (reference sequence). The V end lost 5 bases, the J end lost 6 bases, and 17 bases lay between the germline ends. The CDR3 nucleotides are TGTGCCAGTAGTCCCCCCCAGACTATGAGAAACATTCAGTACTTC. This codes for CASSPPQTMRNIQYF.

The chain recombines TRBV4-2 with TRBJ2-4; D unresolved. The V gene lost 0 bases and the J gene lost 8 bases, with 8 bases spanning the gap. This CDR3 is built from 13 residues. Germline V gene data show CDR1 as LGHNA and CDR2 as YNFKEQ. CDR3 DNA: TGTGCCAGCAGCCAAGATTTACGTGACATTCAGTACTTC. Its translation: CASSQDLRDIQYF.

J is TRBJ2-1 and V is TRBV27, with 7 bases fitting TRBD2. V was pared by 6 bases and J by 9 bases, with 8 bases of the junction left unmatched. The CDR3 sequence is 13 residues long. In germline, CDR1 is MNHEY, CDR2 SMNVEV (reference sequence). The CDR3 DNA is TGTGCCAGCAGAGCGGGACTATCTACTGAGCAGTTCTTC. Protein sequence: CASRAGLSTEQFF.

This chain joins TRBV7-6 and TRBJ2-5; 12 bases align to TRBD2. This CDR3 has 19 amino acids. From germline, CDR1 is SGHVS and CDR2 FNYEAQ. J lost 1 base, V lost 0 bases, and 9 bases had no gene match. Here the CDR3 DNA reads TGTGCCAGCAGCTTAGCGGTGGCGGGACTAGCGGGCCCCCAAGAGACCCAGTACTTC. This codes for CASSLAVAGLAGPQETQYF.

This chain's CDR3 is CASSWGRGGNQPQHF. CDR3 sequence (DNA): TGTGCCAGCAGCTGGGGTAGGGGGGGCAATCAGCCCCAGCATTTT. V is TRBV7-9 and J is TRBJ1-5; D is possibly TRBD1 (6 bases). V was shortened by 4 bases and J by 2 bases, with 12 bases between the two germline ends. This CDR3 region has 15 residues. Looked up from germline, CDR1 is SEHNR and CDR2 is FQNEAQ (reference sequence).

The chain has TRBV4-2 and TRBJ2-5; D not resolved. Trimming took off 0 bases at V and 1 base at J, with 12 bases between the two ends. The CDR3 totals 16 residues. Germline-derived CDR1 and CDR2 are LGHNA and YNFKEQ. Here the CDR3 DNA reads TGTGCCAGCAGCCAAGAAGGTGGTGGGTCCCAAGAGACCCAGTACTTC. Translation: CASSQEGGGSQETQYF.

The chain recombines TRBV6-1 with TRBJ2-7; 8 positions agree with TRBD1. Germline CDR1 reads MNHNS; CDR2 reads SASEGT. The CDR3 consists of 14 residues. J lost 2 bases, V lost 6 bases, and 6 bases had no gene match. The CDR3 protein is CASRKTGDAYEQYF. For the CDR3, the DNA is TGTGCCAGCAGAAAGACAGGGGACGCCTACGAGCAGTACTTC.

The V and J genes are TRBV6-1 and TRBJ1-5; 8 nucleotides line up with TRBD1. This CDR3 is built from 16 residues. Germline loops: CDR1 MNHNS, CDR2 SASEGT. Trimming took 2 bases from V and 6 from J; bases not matched to a gene: 9. This chain's CDR3 is CASSEMLGQDTQPQHF. CDR3 nucleotides: TGTGCCAGCAGTGAAATGTTGGGACAGGATACTCAGCCCCAGCATTTT.

This sequence joins TRBV6-6 and TRBJ1-1; D is unclear. This CDR3 contains 13 residues. Trimming took 5 bases from V and 4 from J, leaving 11 bases between them. Germline V gene sequence: CDR1 MNHNY, CDR2 SVGAGI (reference sequence). CDR3 residues: CASSRTEVTEAFF. In DNA, the CDR3 is TGTGCCAGCAGTCGAACAGAGGTCACTGAAGCTTTCTTT.

The chain has TRBV10-3 and TRBJ1-1; no firm D call. The CDR3 spans 16 residues. Germline V gives CDR1 ENHRY, CDR2 SYGVKD. With 0 bases removed from V and 0 bases from J, the gap between germline ends came to 11 bases. The CDR3 is CAISESAGQLNTEAFF. CDR3 sequence (DNA): TGTGCCATCAGTGAGTCCGCTGGGCAGTTGAACACTGAAGCTTTCTTT.

This clone was recorded once. The rearrangement links TRBV7-2 to TRBJ2-7; possible D gene TRBD1, 5 bases. With 5 bases removed from V and 2 bases from J, the gap between germline ends came to 13 bases. CDR1 is SGHTA and CDR2 is FQGNSA in the germline V gene. The CDR3 loop spans 14 amino acids. The CDR3 reads CASSLPDNTYEQYF. CDR3 nucleotide sequence: TGTGCCAGCAGCCTCCCGGACAATACCTACGAGCAGTACTTC.

This clone came up a few times. The chain couples TRBV14 to TRBJ2-1; a weak D match, TRBD2 (6 bases). The CDR3 is 17 residues long. Germline assignment: CDR1 SGHDN and CDR2 FVKESK. V lost 0 bases to trimming and J lost 5 bases, with 17 bases between them. The CDR3 DNA is TGTGCCAGCAGCCAAGAATGGGGATTCGGGGGACACAATGAGCAGTTCTTC. Protein: CASSQEWGFGGHNEQFF.

The chain employs TRBV5-1 and TRBJ1-2; 9 bases agree with TRBD1. With 3 bases clipped from V and 6 bases from J, the junction kept 6 bases outside the gene matches. From germline, CDR1 is SGHRS and CDR2 YFSETQ. The CDR3 is made up of 14 amino acids. CDR3 DNA: TGCGCCAGCAGCTCGGAGACAGGGGGTAATGGCTACACCTTC. It yields the protein CASSSETGGNGYTF.

The genes are TRBV25-1 and TRBJ2-5, with 10 bases aligning to TRBD2. Germline values: CDR1 MGHDK, CDR2 SYGVNS. The CDR3 is 16 amino acids. Germline trimming cut 3 bases from V and 4 bases from J; bases unmatched to any gene: 8. In nucleotides, the CDR3 is TGTGCCAGCAGTGACACACTAGCGGGGAGAATAGAGACCCAGTACTTC. Protein sequence: CASSDTLAGRIETQYF.